This T cell receptor beta chain emerged from a study of cytomegalovirus exposure and HLA in healthy donors. Overall study findings and caveats: One cluster of highly shared sequence variants probably arose as a sequencing artifact. CMV serostatus alone was available as immune exposure information.

A note on this clone: Its antigen is as yet unknown.

The primer mix had 60 Vbeta and 13 Jbeta primers. Clones were sequenced by immunoSEQ multiplex PCR, and TCRdb holds only the in-frame ones, with some missing. The data contain about 220,000 clones, 70% to 80% of them singletons. The TCR was taken from a young woman in good health and CMV-seronegative. Sequencing was performed on PBMCs.

CDR3 residues: CASKPEGETQYF. CDR3 DNA: TGTGCCAGCAAACCAGAGGGAGAGACCCAGTACTTC. The chain links TRBV5-4 to TRBJ2-5; D may be TRBD2 (5 bases). The V gene's germline CDR1 is SGHNT and CDR2 YYREEE (reference sequence). V was trimmed by 6 bases and J by 4 bases, leaving 10 bases between them. The CDR3 is 12 residues long.